The 30 T cell receptor beta chains in this list originate from one sample, sequenced in a study of T cell repertoires in cytomegalovirus infection. Antigen specificity for these receptors is unknown. TCRdb ran MiXCR on the reads and lists one entry per CDR3 protein. The table lists approximately 390,000 distinct CDR3 sequences, around a third of them singletons. This specimen was cultured PBMCs, taken from culture after CMV antigen stimulation. All receptors derive from a human donor in good health (CMV status not recorded). Some clones in this sample may be carry-over from other donors' samples.

The sample holds a few counts of this clonotype. This chain joins TRBV6-5 and TRBJ2-1; D may be TRBD1 or TRBD2 (5 bases each). CDR3 length: 16 residues. The germline V gene has CDR1 MNHEY and CDR2 SVGAGI. Between the trimmed V and J ends, which lost 2 bases and 4 bases, there was a span of 15 bases. The CDR3 DNA follows: TGTGCCAGCAGTTACCCGGGGACGGGAAATTACAATGAGCAGTTCTTC. It translates to CASSYPGTGNYNEQFF.

The rearrangement joins TRBV7-3 to TRBJ2-2; D remains unclear. Deletions cut 2 bases from V and 3 bases from J, with 13 bases between. Germline V gives CDR1 SGHTA, CDR2 FQGTGA. This CDR3 is built from 16 residues. The CDR3 region has the DNA TGTGCCAGCAGCTTATTCTCTGCTGAGCACACCGGGGAGCTGTTTTTT. Its protein is CASSLFSAEHTGELFF.

This clonotype has ten or more counts. The genes are TRBV4-3 and TRBJ2-1; TRBD2 matches 10 bases. Looked up from germline, CDR1 is LGHNA and CDR2 is YSLEER. The CDR3 runs to 15 residues. V trimming: 1 base; J trimming: 12 bases; junction bases outside the gene matches: 9. In DNA, the CDR3 is TGCGCCAGCAGCCAAGGTCTAGCGGGAGCTTTATGGCAGTTCTTC. Its translation: CASSQGLAGALWQFF.

This clonotype was seen a few times. V and J are TRBV19 and TRBJ1-1, with D hard to call. Germline loops: CDR1 LNHDA, CDR2 SQIVND (reference sequence). This CDR3 region has 11 residues. V lost 9 bases, J lost 6 bases, and 11 bases lay in between. The CDR3 nucleotides read TGTGCCAGCGGACCTCGGGCTGAAGCTTTCTTT. Encoded protein: CASGPRAEAFF.

This CDR3 reads CASNPTGGAGNTIYF. CDR3 sequence (DNA): TGTGCCAGCAACCCGACAGGGGGGGCTGGAAACACCATATATTTT. The chain joins TRBV12-3 or TRBV12-4 to TRBJ1-3; 9 bases fit TRBD1. J lost 2 bases, V lost 7 bases, and 6 bases had no gene match. The CDR3 runs 15 residues.

This rearrangement joins TRBV5-6 to TRBJ2-7; D may match TRBD1 or TRBD2 (5 bases each). Germline V gives CDR1 SGHDT, CDR2 YYEEEE. This CDR3 is 13 amino acids long. V lost 4 bases, J lost 3 bases, and 11 bases lay in between. DNA for the CDR3: TGTGCCAGCAGCCCGGGACCAAGCTACGAGCAGTACGTC. It encodes CASSPGPSYEQYV.

V gene TRBV30 combines with J gene TRBJ1-5; the D gene is possibly TRBD1 (5 bases). Germline lookup yields CDR1 GTSNPN and CDR2 SVGIG (reference sequence). V lost 4 bases and J 3 bases, leaving 16 bases between the germline ends. This CDR3 contains 15 residues. This CDR3 is CAWKRAGSNNQPQHF. In DNA form, the CDR3 reads TGTGCCTGGAAGAGGGCAGGGAGTAACAATCAGCCCCAGCATTTT.

This chain connects TRBV7-2 to TRBJ2-7, with 9 bases aligning to TRBD1. CDR1 SGHTA and CDR2 FQGNSA come from the germline V gene. CDR3 length: 14 residues. The J segment lost 4 bases and the V segment lost 7 bases, leaving 8 bases of the junction unmatched. The CDR3 here is CASTLRDREYEQYF. DNA of the CDR3: TGTGCCAGCACCCTCCGGGACAGGGAGTACGAGCAGTACTTC. Complete variable domain (other parts from reference TRBV7-2 and TRBJ2-7): GAGVSQSPSNKVTEKGKDVELRCDPISGHTALYWYRQSLGQGLEFLIYFQGNSAPDKSGLPSDRFSAERTGGSVSTLTIQRTQQEDSAVYLCASTLRDREYEQYFGPGTRLTVT.

The rearrangement joins TRBV12-5 to TRBJ2-1, with D tentatively TRBD1 or TRBD2 (5 bases each). The germline V gene has CDR1 LGHNT and CDR2 FRNRAP. CDR3 length: 11 residues. The V end was cut by 5 bases, the J end by 8 bases, with 7 bases between. Here the CDR3 reads CASGLGDEQFF. DNA for the CDR3: TGTGCTAGTGGTCTGGGGGATGAGCAGTTCTTC.

This clonotype has a handful of counts. The chain uses TRBV6-2 or TRBV6-3 and TRBJ2-7, with D possibly TRBD2 on 6 matching bases. The CDR3 sequence is 14 residues long. Germline V gene sequence: CDR1 MNHEY, CDR2 SVGEGT. The germline V and J ends were trimmed by 6 bases and 3 bases, with 15 bases remaining between them. The DNA of the CDR3 is TGTGCCAGCAGAACTCAGCGGGCCAGCTACGAGCAGTACTTC. Translation: CASRTQRASYEQYF.

V usage is TRBV30 and J usage is TRBJ1-6; 10 bases are a match to TRBD1. This CDR3 spans 17 amino acids. With 3 bases clipped from V and 0 bases from J, the junction kept 5 bases outside the gene matches. Per germline, CDR1 GTSNPN and CDR2 SVGIG (reference sequence). The CDR3 region has the DNA TGTGCCTGGAGCGGACAGGGGGGGCTCTCCTATAATTCACCCCTCCACTTT. Translated, it gives CAWSGQGGLSYNSPLHF.

This clonotype was recorded only once. V and J are TRBV6-5 and TRBJ2-7, with 11 bases aligning to TRBD1. This CDR3 is 16 amino acids long. V trimming: 6 bases; J trimming: 5 bases; junction bases outside the gene matches: 12. From germline, CDR1 is MNHEY and CDR2 SVGAGI. The CDR3 region is CASSSQPGQGVNEQYF. As DNA, the CDR3 is TGTGCCAGCAGCTCCCAACCGGGACAGGGGGTAAACGAGCAGTACTTC.

This chain links TRBV2 with TRBJ2-7; TRBD1 or TRBD2 may be the D gene (5 bases each). CDR3 length: 14 residues. V lost 4 bases and J lost 2, with 12 bases in between. CDR1 and CDR2 from the germline V gene are SNHLY and FYNNEI. CDR3: CASSARPGPYEQYV. CDR3 coding DNA: TGTGCCAGCAGTGCTAGACCGGGGCCCTACGAGCAGTACGTC.

The chain uses TRBV12-3 or TRBV12-4 and TRBJ1-2, with D uncertain. The CDR3 runs 13 residues. V dropped 6 bases and J dropped 8 bases, with 16 bases sitting between them. The CDR3, as DNA: TGTGCCAGCAGCCCCCGTCCCGAAGGGGGCTACACCTTC. It is translated as CASSPRPEGGYTF.

The rearrangement links TRBV4-1 to TRBJ2-5, with 11 bases lining up with TRBD2. The CDR3 totals 20 residues. CDR1 is MGHRA and CDR2 is YSYEKL in the germline V gene. V trimming: 1 base; J trimming: 1 base; junction bases outside the gene matches: 14. The CDR3 DNA sequence: TGCGCCAGCAGCCAAGTATCGACTAGCGGGGCGCGGCAATTCCAAGAGACCCAGTACTTC. Translated: CASSQVSTSGARQFQETQYF.

This clonotype was seen more than once but under ten times. The chain employs TRBV19 and TRBJ2-5, with D unresolved. V was pared by 4 bases and J by 4 bases, with 16 bases between. The CDR3 is 15 residues long. Germline V gives CDR1 LNHDA, CDR2 SQIVND (reference sequence). CDR3 sequence reads: CASSTRLTARETQYF. The CDR3 region has the DNA TGTGCCAGTAGTACTCGATTGACGGCCCGAGAGACCCAGTACTTC.

The chain joins TRBV19 to TRBJ1-5; D is uncertain. This CDR3 is built from 16 residues. Germline V CDR1 and CDR2: LNHDA, SQIVND (reference sequence). The V end lost 6 bases, the J end lost 5 bases, and 20 bases lay between the germline ends. The CDR3: CASRFAGLGVHQPQHF. CDR3 nucleotide sequence: TGTGCCAGTAGGTTTGCAGGCCTCGGGGTGCATCAGCCCCAGCATTTT.

This clonotype was detected many times. V usage is TRBV7-2 and J usage is TRBJ2-3; 7 bases agree with TRBD2. This CDR3 has 16 residues. The junction had 12 bases not matched to a gene; V was cut back by 5 bases and J by 4 bases. Germline assignment: CDR1 SGHTA and CDR2 FQGNSA. The CDR3, as DNA: TGTGCCAGCAGCCCCGGGATTCTCGGGGGGTCAGATACGCAGTATTTT. It yields the protein CASSPGILGGSDTQYF.

The CDR3 spells CASSQYRGYTGELFF. CDR3 in DNA: TGCGCCAGCAGCCAGTACAGGGGGTACACCGGGGAGCTGTTTTTT. The gene calls are TRBV5-1 and TRBJ2-2; 8 bases fit TRBD1. V gave up 4 bases and J gave up 3 bases; unmatched junction bases: 5. Germline assignment: CDR1 SGHRS and CDR2 YFSETQ. The CDR3 contains 15 residues. The complete variable domain, with remaining parts taken from reference TRBV5-1 and TRBJ2-2, reads KAGVTQTPRYLIKTRGQQVTLSCSPISGHRSVSWYQQTPGQGLQFLFEYFSETQRNKGNFPGRFSGRQFSNSRSEMNVSTLELGDSALYLCASSQYRGYTGELFFGEGSRLTVL.

V and J are TRBV12-3 or TRBV12-4 and TRBJ2-3, with a possible D match to TRBD2 (6 bases). V was cut by 6 bases and J by 1 base, with 14 bases left in between. The CDR3 length is 15 residues. The CDR3 region is CASRGLGGGTDTQYF. CDR3 DNA sequence: TGTGCCAGCAGGGGGCTGGGCGGGGGCACAGATACGCAGTATTTT.

This clonotype was detected once. The V and J genes are TRBV5-4 and TRBJ2-4; D is perhaps TRBD2 (6 bases). Trimming took 0 bases from V and 8 from J, leaving 15 bases between them. CDR1 is SGHNT, CDR2 YYREEE, per germline (reference sequence). The CDR3 is made up of 15 amino acids. The CDR3 nucleotides are TGTGCCAGCAGCTTGGGGAACCGAGGAGGGGACATTCAGTACTTC. Translated, it gives CASSLGNRGGDIQYF.

V gene TRBV20-1 combines with J gene TRBJ2-5, with 7 bases that match TRBD1. The V gene end was trimmed by 4 bases and the J gene end by 1 base; junction bases not matched to a gene: 3. The CDR3 consists of 13 residues. Germline V lookup: CDR1 DFQATT, CDR2 SNEGSKA (reference sequence). The CDR3 nucleotides are TGCAGTGCTAACAGGGGATTCCAAGAGACCCAGTACTTC. This translates into CSANRGFQETQYF.

In DNA, the CDR3 is TGCAGTGCTAGATCCGGGCCTCAGGATGATACGCAGTATTTT. Protein product: CSARSGPQDDTQYF. The chain links TRBV20-1 to TRBJ2-3; D is unresolved. The germline V and J ends were trimmed by 2 bases and 6 bases, with 15 bases remaining between them. This CDR3 is 14 amino acids long. Germline CDR1 DFQATT, CDR2 SNEGSKA (reference sequence).

This clonotype has just a few counts. The chain uses TRBV20-1 and TRBJ2-1, with TRBD2 matching over 9 bases. Germline V gene data show CDR1 as DFQATT and CDR2 as SNEGSKA (reference sequence). CDR3 size: 18 residues. With V trimmed by 3 bases and J by 0 bases, 12 bases remained unmatched. As DNA, the CDR3 is TGCAGTGCTAGTGCCGATTCGGGTAGCGGGAGCTCCTACAATGAGCAGTTCTTC. Translation gives CSASADSGSGSSYNEQFF.

This clonotype has just a few counts. The chain links TRBV7-2 to TRBJ2-3; D remains unclear. The CDR3 extends over 14 amino acids. Germline-derived CDR1 and CDR2 are SGHTA and FQGNSA. Trimming took off 1 base at V and 2 bases at J, with 7 bases between the two ends. CDR3 in DNA: TGTGCCAGCAGCTTAGTTCTGTACACAGATACGCAGTATTTT. It translates to CASSLVLYTDTQYF.

The chain carries TRBV27 and TRBJ2-1; D is perhaps TRBD2 (6 bases). Per the germline V gene, CDR1 is MNHEY and CDR2 is SMNVEV (reference sequence). The CDR3 sequence is 17 residues long. V lost 2 bases and J 4 bases, leaving 18 bases between the germline ends. CDR3 protein: CASSLLRTGEAYNEQFF. CDR3 DNA sequence: TGTGCCAGCAGTTTACTGCGTACGGGAGAGGCGTACAATGAGCAGTTCTTC.

The table lists this clonotype with a count of one. The chain has TRBV11-1 and TRBJ1-1; D not resolved. V lost 2 bases and J lost 5, with 6 bases in between. In germline, CDR1 is SGHAT, CDR2 FQDESV (reference sequence). This CDR3 has 12 residues. CDR3 in amino acids: CASSLLRTEAFF. The CDR3 DNA is TGTGCCAGCAGCTTACTTAGAACTGAAGCTTTCTTT. Supplemented by reference TRBV11-1 and TRBJ1-1, the full variable domain reads EAEVAQSPRYKITEKSQAVAFWCDPISGHATLYWYRQILGQGPELLVQFQDESVVDDSQLPKDRFSAERLKGVDSTLKIQPAELGDSAMYLCASSLLRTEAFFGQGTRLTVV.

The J gene is TRBJ2-2, the V gene TRBV7-2; 10 bases align to TRBD2. Germline V gives CDR1 SGHTA, CDR2 FQGNSA. There are 15 residues in the CDR3. V shed 6 bases, J shed 4 bases, and the junction held 5 bases outside the gene matches. The CDR3 sequence: CASSPSGRVTGELFF. The CDR3 nucleotides read TGTGCCAGCAGTCCCAGCGGGAGGGTCACCGGGGAGCTGTTTTTT. Supplemented by reference TRBV7-2 and TRBJ2-2, the full variable domain reads GAGVSQSPSNKVTEKGKDVELRCDPISGHTALYWYRQSLGQGLEFLIYFQGNSAPDKSGLPSDRFSAERTGGSVSTLTIQRTQQEDSAVYLCASSPSGRVTGELFFGEGSRLTVL.

J is TRBJ1-1 and V is TRBV9; a possible D gene is TRBD1 (6 bases). Germline V lookup: CDR1 SGDLS, CDR2 YYNGEE. The V end lost 3 bases, the J end lost 3 bases, and 9 bases lay between the germline ends. This CDR3 is 13 amino acids long. The CDR3 is CASSGQVYTEAFF. The CDR3 DNA sequence: TGTGCCAGCAGCGGACAGGTTTACACTGAAGCTTTCTTT.

This clonotype was observed many times. The V call is TRBV6-2 or TRBV6-3, the J call TRBJ1-6, with 9 bases fitting TRBD1. The CDR3 covers 15 residues. Germline trimming cut 6 bases from V and 7 bases from J; bases unmatched to any gene: 7. Germline CDR1 and CDR2: MNHEY and SVGEGT. This CDR3 reads CASRPYGTGNSPLHF. The CDR3 DNA reads as TGTGCCAGCAGACCCTACGGGACAGGGAATTCACCCCTCCACTTT.